These T cell receptor beta chains were read from a single sample in a study of brain T cells in children with intractable seizures. Repertoires were generated with immunoSEQ multiplex PCR, while TCRdb's copy carries only in-frame clones and drops some. The data hold fewer than 150,000 clones, with roughly 92% observed a single time. The sequenced sample was peripheral blood, obtained at surgery. The receptors derive from a boy younger than two with hemimegalencephaly and intractable seizures. Both conserved end residues are part of each CDR3. A D gene is named only where the DNA matches it firmly. The size of a clone is reported for some rows only, either as once, few or many, or as a class for expanded clones.

.	.	TRBV5-4	TRBJ2-5	TGTGCCAGCAGCTTACGGGACGGGGGACAAGAGACCCAGTACTTC	CASSLRDGGQETQYF
.	TRBD2	TRBV10-1	TRBJ2-1	TGCGCCAGCAGTGAGTCGACTTGGGGGGGGCAGTTCTTC	CASSESTWGGQFF
few	.	TRBV11-3	TRBJ2-7	TGTGCCAGCAGCTCAGCCGCCGGGACTCTTTCCTACGAGCAGTACTTC	CASSSAAGTLSYEQYF
.	TRBD1	TRBV19	TRBJ2-5	TGTGCCAGCTCCCGACAGGGGGCGCGGGAAGAGACCCAGTACTTC	CASSRQGAREETQYF
once	.	TRBV9	TRBJ1-1	TGTGCCAGCAGCGCAGGGGTAAGGGCTGAAGCTTTCTTT	CASSAGVRAEAFF
.	.	TRBV29-1	TRBJ2-3	TGCAGCGTTGAAGACGGTATCAGCCACCCCTCGAAGACAGATACGCAGTATTTT	CSVEDGISHPSKTDTQYF
once	TRBD2	TRBV7-2	TRBJ2-5	TGTGCCAGCAGCTTAGGAGCGGGAGCGGGACAAGAGACCCAGTACTTC	CASSLGAGAGQETQYF
.	TRBD2	TRBV5-4	TRBJ2-7	TGTGCCAGCAGCTTGGTGGGAGGGCCCGGAGAGCAGTACTTC	CASSLVGGPGEQYF
.	.	TRBV15	TRBJ2-1	TGTGCCACCAGCCTCAGCTCCTACAATGAGCAGTTCTTC	CATSLSSYNEQFF
.	.	TRBV28	TRBJ2-1	TGTGCCAGCTGGAACCTAGAGTACAATGAGCAGTTCTTC	CASWNLEYNEQFF
.	.	TRBV7-2	TRBJ1-1	TGTGCCAGCAGCCCAGGGCAGTTGATAGAAGCTTTCTTT	CASSPGQLIEAFF
once	.	TRBV27	TRBJ2-1	TGTGCCAGCAGTTTATCGACTAGTTTCAATGAGCAGTTCTTC	CASSLSTSFNEQFF
.	.	TRBV7-9	TRBJ1-2	TGTGCCAGCAGACCGTTCCACTCTAGAGACAGTAGTAGCTATGGCTACACCTTC	CASRPFHSRDSSSYGYTF
.	.	TRBV6-6	TRBJ2-1	TGTGCCAGCAGTTACAGTGGAAGAGTCTCCCCCAATGAGCAGTTCTTC	CASSYSGRVSPNEQFF
.	.	TRBV19	TRBJ1-6	TGTGCCAGTACTAGCATCCAATCGACAGTTTATAATTCACCCCTCCACTTT	CASTSIQSTVYNSPLHF
once	.	TRBV4-3	TRBJ2-1	TGCGCCAGCAGCCCGCGATTGGAGGGGGAGGGTCGGTATGAGCAGTTCTTC	CASSPRLEGEGRYEQFF
.	TRBD2	TRBV9	TRBJ2-7	TGTGCCAGCAGCTTGGGACTAGCGCCTTTCTACGAGCAGTACTTC	CASSLGLAPFYEQYF
.	.	TRBV4-2	TRBJ1-2	TGTGCCAGCAGCCAAGGTGCAAGGGCCTATGGCTACACCTTC	CASSQGARAYGYTF
.	.	TRBV3-1/TRBV3-2	TRBJ1-2	TGTGCCAGCAGCCAAGATACGGTGGGCTACACCTTC	CASSQDTVGYTF
.	TRBD2	TRBV11-2	TRBJ2-7	TGTGCCAGCAGCTTAGTTGGACTAGCGGGATTCGGGCAGTACTTC	CASSLVGLAGFGQYF
.	.	TRBV30	TRBJ2-3	TGTGCCTACAACGGACAACACCACACAGATACGCAGTATTTT	CAYNGQHHTDTQYF
.	.	TRBV30	TRBJ1-1	TGTGCCTGGAGCCCAGGGTTTTGGGGTGAAGCTTTCTTT	CAWSPGFWGEAFF
once	.	TRBV7-9	TRBJ2-1	TGTGCCAGCAGCCCTGACAGGAGCTCCTACAATGAGCAGTTCTTC	CASSPDRSSYNEQFF
.	.	TRBV12-1	TRBJ2-7	TGTGCCAGCAGCTTTGCTCAGTCGGACAGGGCGTCCTGCGAGCAGTACTTC	CASSFAQSDRASCEQYF
once	.	TRBV6-5	TRBJ1-6	TGTGCCAGTAGGGCAGTTAATTCACCCCTCCACTTT	CASRAVNSPLHF
.	.	TRBV18	TRBJ2-1	TGTGCCAGCTCACCGGGGATTAGCGCCTACAATGAGCAGTTCTTC	CASSPGISAYNEQFF
.	.	TRBV6-2/TRBV6-3	TRBJ1-1	TGTGCCAGCAGTTACGGCAGGGGGAACACTGAAGCTTTCTTT	CASSYGRGNTEAFF
once	TRBD1	TRBV11-2	TRBJ2-3	TGTGCCAGCAGACACAGGGGTGTTACGCAGTATTTT	CASRHRGVTQYF
.	.	TRBV28	TRBJ2-7	TGTGCCAGCAGTGTACCGGGGAGATCCTACGAGCAGTACTTC	CASSVPGRSYEQYF
once	.	TRBV15	TRBJ1-4	TGTGCCACCAGCAGAGGGACGGCTCGTTTCGGGAATGAAAAACTGTTTTTT	CATSRGTARFGNEKLFF
.	TRBD1	TRBV6-5	TRBJ2-7	TGTGCCAGCAGGCGGACAGGGGGCTACGAGCAGTACTTC	CASRRTGGYEQYF
.	.	TRBV5-1	TRBJ1-3	TGCGCCAGCAGCTTGGCCGGGCAGGCTGGAAACACCATATATTTT	CASSLAGQAGNTIYF
.	TRBD2	TRBV15	TRBJ2-3	TGTGCCACCAGCAGAGATTTGCGACTAGCGGGAGCCGATACGCAGTATTTT	CATSRDLRLAGADTQYF
.	.	TRBV7-9	TRBJ2-7	TGTGCCAGCAGCCGCAGCTACGAGCAGTACTTC	CASSRSYEQYF
.	.	TRBV10-2	TRBJ2-7	TGCGCCAGCAGTGTCCAAGGCCACGAGCAGTACTTC	CASSVQGHEQYF
.	.	TRBV11-3	TRBJ2-1	TGTGCCAGCAGCTTAATAGGTTTGTCCTACAATGAGCAGTTCTTC	CASSLIGLSYNEQFF
.	.	TRBV19	TRBJ1-2	TGTGCCAGTACGATCCAGGGTAACTATGGCTACACCTTC	CASTIQGNYGYTF
.	.	TRBV19	TRBJ1-1	TGTGCCAGTAGTTCCACGGGGATGGGTGAAGCTTTCTTT	CASSSTGMGEAFF
.	.	TRBV6-5	TRBJ2-2	TGTGCCAGCAGTTACTCGAGTACCTGGGGGGAGCTGTTTTTT	CASSYSSTWGELFF
.	.	TRBV2	TRBJ2-7	TGTGCCAGCAGTGAAACGGGTGAGCAGTACTTC	CASSETGEQYF
.	.	TRBV7-9	TRBJ2-3	TGTGCCAGCAGCCGGCGTACGGGATCCACAGATACGCAGTATTTT	CASSRRTGSTDTQYF
.	.	TRBV21-1	TRBJ2-7	TGTGCCAGCAGCAAATTCGAGGGGAGCTCCTACGAGCAGTACTTC	CASSKFEGSSYEQYF
once	TRBD1	TRBV6-2/TRBV6-3	TRBJ1-5	TGTGCCAGCAGCTTTCCCAGACAGGGCGATCAGCCCCAGCATTTT	CASSFPRQGDQPQHF
few	TRBD1	TRBV28	TRBJ1-2	TGTGCCAGCAGCCCACTACAGGGGCGAGAGCTAATTTCTTATGGCTACACCTTC	CASSPLQGRELISYGYTF
.	TRBD1	TRBV24-1	TRBJ1-4	TGTGCCACCAGTCAGGGGGCGGAGGAAAAACTGTTTTTT	CATSQGAEEKLFF
.	TRBD2	TRBV28	TRBJ2-2	TGTGCCAGCAGTCCCCAACCTAGCGGCGCCGGGGAGCTGTTTTTT	CASSPQPSGAGELFF
.	TRBD1	TRBV6-5	TRBJ1-4	TGTGCCAGCAGTTACCCATACAGGGGTCATGAAAAACTGTTTTTT	CASSYPYRGHEKLFF
.	TRBD1	TRBV6-4	TRBJ1-1	TGTGCCAGCAGTTCCGACAGGGGCACTGAAGCTTTCTTT	CASSSDRGTEAFF
.	TRBD2	TRBV2	TRBJ2-2	TGTGCCAGCAGCCCCTGGGAGGGACGGACCGGGGAGCTGTTTTTT	CASSPWEGRTGELFF
.	.	TRBV14	TRBJ2-1	TGTGCCAGCAGCCAAGGGAGTATAGCGTACAATGAGCAGTTCTTC	CASSQGSIAYNEQFF
.	.	TRBV21-1	TRBJ1-5	TGTGCCAGCGGACTCACAGGCGGAAGCAATCAGCCCCAGCATTTT	CASGLTGGSNQPQHF
.	TRBD2	TRBV9	TRBJ2-1	TGTGCCAGCAGCTCGCCCGGGACTAGCGGGAGGGCGTCCTACAATGAGCAGTTCTTC	CASSSPGTSGRASYNEQFF
.	.	TRBV12-5	TRBJ2-7	TGTGCTAGTGCTCACACAAATAGGATTTACGAGCAGTACTTC	CASAHTNRIYEQYF
.	TRBD2	TRBV9	TRBJ2-1	TGTGCCAGCAGCCGGACTAGCGGGAGTGGCGCCTACAATGAGCAGTTCTTC	CASSRTSGSGAYNEQFF
.	.	TRBV12-3/TRBV12-4	TRBJ2-5	TGTGCCAGCAGTCGACTCCGGGAAACCCAGTACTTC	CASSRLRETQYF
.	TRBD2	TRBV19	TRBJ2-1	TGTGCCAGTAGTATATTGTCCGGGAGGGGAAACAATGAGCAGTTCTTC	CASSILSGRGNNEQFF
.	TRBD2	TRBV5-1	TRBJ2-3	TGCGCCAGCAGCTTTGCTAGCGGCATCACAGATACGCAGTATTTT	CASSFASGITDTQYF
.	.	TRBV19	TRBJ2-2	TGTGCCAGTAGCCTAATTAGCGCCGGGGAGCTGTTTTTT	CASSLISAGELFF